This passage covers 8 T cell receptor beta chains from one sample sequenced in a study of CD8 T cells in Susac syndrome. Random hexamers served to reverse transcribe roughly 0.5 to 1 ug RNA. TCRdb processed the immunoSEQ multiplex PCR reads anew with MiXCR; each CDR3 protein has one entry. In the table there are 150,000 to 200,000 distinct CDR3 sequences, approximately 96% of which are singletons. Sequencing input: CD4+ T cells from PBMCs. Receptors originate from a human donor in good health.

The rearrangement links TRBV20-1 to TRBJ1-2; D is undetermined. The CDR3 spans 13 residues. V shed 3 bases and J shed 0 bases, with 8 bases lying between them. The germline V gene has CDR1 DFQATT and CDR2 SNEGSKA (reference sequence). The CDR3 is CSARSQTNYGYTF. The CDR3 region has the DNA TGCAGTGCTAGGTCCCAGACTAACTATGGCTACACCTTC.

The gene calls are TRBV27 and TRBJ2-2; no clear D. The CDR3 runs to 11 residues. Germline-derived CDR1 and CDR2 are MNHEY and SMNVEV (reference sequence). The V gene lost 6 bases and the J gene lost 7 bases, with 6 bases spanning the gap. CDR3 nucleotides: TGTGCCAGCAGGACGGGCGGGGAGCTGTTTTTT. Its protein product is CASRTGGELFF.

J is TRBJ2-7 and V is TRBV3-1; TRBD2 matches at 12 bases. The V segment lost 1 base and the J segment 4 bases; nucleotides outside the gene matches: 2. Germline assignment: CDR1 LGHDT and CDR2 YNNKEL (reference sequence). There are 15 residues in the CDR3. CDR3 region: CASSQASGGGYEQYF. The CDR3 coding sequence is TGTGCCAGCAGCCAAGCTAGCGGGGGGGGATACGAGCAGTACTTC.

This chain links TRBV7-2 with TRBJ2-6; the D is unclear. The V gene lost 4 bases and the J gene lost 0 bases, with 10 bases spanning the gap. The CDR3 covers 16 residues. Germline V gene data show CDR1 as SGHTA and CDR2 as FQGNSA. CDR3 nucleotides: TGTGCCAGCAGCTCCGGACGGTTCTCTGGGGCCAACGTCCTGACTTTC. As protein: CASSSGRFSGANVLTF.

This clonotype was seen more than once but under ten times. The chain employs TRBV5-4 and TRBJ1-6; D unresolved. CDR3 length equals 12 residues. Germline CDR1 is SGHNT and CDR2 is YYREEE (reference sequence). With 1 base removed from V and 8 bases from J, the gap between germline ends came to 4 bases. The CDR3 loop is CASSLTDSPLHF. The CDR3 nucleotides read TGTGCCAGCAGCTTGACTGATTCACCCCTCCACTTT.

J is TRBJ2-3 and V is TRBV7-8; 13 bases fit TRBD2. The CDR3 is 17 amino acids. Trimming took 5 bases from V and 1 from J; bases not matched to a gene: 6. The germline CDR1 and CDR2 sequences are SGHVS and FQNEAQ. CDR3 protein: CASSPWTSGGGTDTQYF. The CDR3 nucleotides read TGTGCCAGCAGCCCCTGGACTAGCGGGGGAGGCACAGATACGCAGTATTTT.

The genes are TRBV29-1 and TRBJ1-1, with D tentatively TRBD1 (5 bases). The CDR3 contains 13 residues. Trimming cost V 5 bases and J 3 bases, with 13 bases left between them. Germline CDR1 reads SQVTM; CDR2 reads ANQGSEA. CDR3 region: CSVSRDSDTEAFF. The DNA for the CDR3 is TGCAGCGTTAGCAGGGATTCGGACACTGAAGCTTTCTTT.

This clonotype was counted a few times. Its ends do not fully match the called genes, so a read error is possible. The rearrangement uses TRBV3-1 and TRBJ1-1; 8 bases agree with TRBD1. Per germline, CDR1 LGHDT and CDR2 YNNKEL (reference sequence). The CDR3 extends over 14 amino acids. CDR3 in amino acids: CASSPDRGPSAAFF. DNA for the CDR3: TGTGCCAGCAGCCCTGACAGGGGTCCGTCCGCAGCTTTTTTT.